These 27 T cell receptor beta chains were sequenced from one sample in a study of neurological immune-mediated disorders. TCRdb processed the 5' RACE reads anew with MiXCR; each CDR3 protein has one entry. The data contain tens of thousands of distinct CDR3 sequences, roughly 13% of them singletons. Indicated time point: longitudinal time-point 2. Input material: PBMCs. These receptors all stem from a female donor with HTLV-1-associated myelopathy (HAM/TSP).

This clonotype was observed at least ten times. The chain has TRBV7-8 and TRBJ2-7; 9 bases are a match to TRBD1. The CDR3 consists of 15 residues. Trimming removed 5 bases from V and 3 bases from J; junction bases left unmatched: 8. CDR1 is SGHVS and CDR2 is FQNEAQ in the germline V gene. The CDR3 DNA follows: TGTGCCAGCAGCATTGGACAGGGGCCGATCTACGAGCAGTACTTC. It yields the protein CASSIGQGPIYEQYF.

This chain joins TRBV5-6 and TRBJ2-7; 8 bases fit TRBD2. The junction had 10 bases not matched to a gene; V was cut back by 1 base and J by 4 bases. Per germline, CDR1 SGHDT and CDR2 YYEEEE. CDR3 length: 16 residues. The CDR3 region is CASSLCVPGLEYEQYF. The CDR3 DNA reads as TGTGCCAGCAGCTTGTGCGTGCCGGGACTAGAATACGAGCAGTACTTC.

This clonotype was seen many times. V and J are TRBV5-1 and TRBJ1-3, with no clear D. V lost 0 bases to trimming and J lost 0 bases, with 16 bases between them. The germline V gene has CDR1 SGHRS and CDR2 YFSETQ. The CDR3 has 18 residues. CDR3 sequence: CASSLEAGIQHSGNTIYF. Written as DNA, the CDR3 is TGCGCCAGCAGCTTGGAGGCAGGAATTCAACACTCTGGAAACACCATATATTTT.

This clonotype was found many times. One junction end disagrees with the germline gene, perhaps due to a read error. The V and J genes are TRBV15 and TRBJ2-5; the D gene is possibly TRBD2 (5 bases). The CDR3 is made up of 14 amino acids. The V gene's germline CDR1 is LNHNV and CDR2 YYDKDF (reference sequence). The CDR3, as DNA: TGTGCTACCAACTTACAGCGGAGTCAAGAGACCCAGTACTTC. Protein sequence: CATNLQRSQETQYF.

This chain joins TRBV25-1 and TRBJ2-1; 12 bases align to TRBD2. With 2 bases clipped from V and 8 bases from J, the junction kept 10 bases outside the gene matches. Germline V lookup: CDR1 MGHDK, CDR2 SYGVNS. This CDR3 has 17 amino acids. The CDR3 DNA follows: TGTGCCAGCAGTGAAACCCAGACTAGCGGGGGAGGAGATGAGCAGTTCTTC. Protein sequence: CASSETQTSGGGDEQFF.

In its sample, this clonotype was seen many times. The CDR3 spells CASSLGGSSGANVLTF. In nucleotides, the CDR3 is TGCGCCAGCAGCTTGGGGGGTAGCTCTGGGGCCAACGTCCTGACTTTC. This chain links TRBV5-1 with TRBJ2-6, with D unclear. The CDR3 spans 16 residues. The V end lost 0 bases, the J end lost 0 bases, and 7 bases lay between the germline ends. The germline gives CDR1 SGHRS, CDR2 YFSETQ.

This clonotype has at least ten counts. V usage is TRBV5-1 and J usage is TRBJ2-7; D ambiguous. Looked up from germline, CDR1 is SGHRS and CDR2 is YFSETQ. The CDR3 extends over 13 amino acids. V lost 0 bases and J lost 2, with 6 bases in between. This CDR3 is CASSLDGPYEQYF. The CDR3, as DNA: TGCGCCAGCAGCTTGGATGGCCCCTACGAGCAGTACTTC.

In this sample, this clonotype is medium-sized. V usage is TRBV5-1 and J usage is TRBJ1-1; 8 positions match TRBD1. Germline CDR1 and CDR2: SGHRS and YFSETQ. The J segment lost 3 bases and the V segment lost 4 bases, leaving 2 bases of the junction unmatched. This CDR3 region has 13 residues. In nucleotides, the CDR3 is TGCGCCAGCAGCCTGACAGGGGACACTGAAGCTTTCTTT. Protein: CASSLTGDTEAFF.

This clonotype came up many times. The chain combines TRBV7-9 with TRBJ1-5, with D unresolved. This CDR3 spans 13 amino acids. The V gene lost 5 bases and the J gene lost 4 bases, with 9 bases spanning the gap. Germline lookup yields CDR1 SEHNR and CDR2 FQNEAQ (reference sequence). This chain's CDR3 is CASSPSANQPQHF. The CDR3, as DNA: TGTGCCAGCAGCCCCTCCGCAAATCAGCCCCAGCATTTT.

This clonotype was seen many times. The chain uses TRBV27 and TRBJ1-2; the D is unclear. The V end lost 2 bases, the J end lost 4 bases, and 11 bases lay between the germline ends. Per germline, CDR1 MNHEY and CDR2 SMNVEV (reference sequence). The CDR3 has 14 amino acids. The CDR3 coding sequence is TGTGCCAGCAGTTTAGGAGCAGGAAGCTATGGCTACACCTTC. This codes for CASSLGAGSYGYTF.

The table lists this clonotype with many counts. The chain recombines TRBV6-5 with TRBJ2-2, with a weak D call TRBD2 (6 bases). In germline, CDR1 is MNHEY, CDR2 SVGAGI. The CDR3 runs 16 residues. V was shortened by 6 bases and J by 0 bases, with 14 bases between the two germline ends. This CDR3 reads CASRPGSRANTGELFF. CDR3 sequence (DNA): TGTGCCAGCAGACCCGGGAGCAGGGCGAACACCGGGGAGCTGTTTTTT.

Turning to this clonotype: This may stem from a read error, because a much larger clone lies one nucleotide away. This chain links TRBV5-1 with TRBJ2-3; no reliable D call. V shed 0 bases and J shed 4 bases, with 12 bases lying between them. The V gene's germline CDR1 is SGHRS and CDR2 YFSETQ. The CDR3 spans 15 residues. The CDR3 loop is CASSLVVESPDTQYF. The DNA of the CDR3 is TGCGCCAGCAGCTTGGTGGTGGAGAGTCCAGATACGCAGTATTTT.

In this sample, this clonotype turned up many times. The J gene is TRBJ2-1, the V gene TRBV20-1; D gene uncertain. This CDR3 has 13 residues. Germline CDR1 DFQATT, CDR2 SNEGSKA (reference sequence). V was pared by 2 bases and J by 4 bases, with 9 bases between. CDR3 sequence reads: CSARYTQYNEQFF. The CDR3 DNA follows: TGCAGTGCTAGATACACTCAATACAATGAGCAGTTCTTC.

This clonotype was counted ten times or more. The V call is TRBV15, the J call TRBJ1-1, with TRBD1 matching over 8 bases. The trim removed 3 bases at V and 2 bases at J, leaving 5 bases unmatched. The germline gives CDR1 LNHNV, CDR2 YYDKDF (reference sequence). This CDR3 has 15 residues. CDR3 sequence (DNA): TGTGCCACCAGCAGCCCGGACAGGGCAAACACTGAAGCTTTCTTT. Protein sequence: CATSSPDRANTEAFF. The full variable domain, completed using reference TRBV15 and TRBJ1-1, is DAMVIQNPRYQVTQFGKPVTLSCSQTLNHNVMYWYQQKSSQAPKLLFHYYDKDFNNEADTPDNFQSRRPNTSFCFLDIRSPGLGDTAMYLCATSSPDRANTEAFFGQGTRLTVV.

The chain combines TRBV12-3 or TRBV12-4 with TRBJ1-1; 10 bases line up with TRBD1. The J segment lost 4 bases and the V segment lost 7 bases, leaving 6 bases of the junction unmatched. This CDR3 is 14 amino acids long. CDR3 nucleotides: TGTGCCAGCACCCGGGACAGGGGATCCACTGAAGCTTTCTTT. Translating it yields CASTRDRGSTEAFF.

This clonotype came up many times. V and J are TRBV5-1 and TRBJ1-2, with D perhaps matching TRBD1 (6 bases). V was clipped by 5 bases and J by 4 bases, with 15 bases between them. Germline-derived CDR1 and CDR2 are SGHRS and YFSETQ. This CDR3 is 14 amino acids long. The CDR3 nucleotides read TGCGCCAGCAGTTTTTCAGGACAGATCTATGGCTACACCTTC. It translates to CASSFSGQIYGYTF. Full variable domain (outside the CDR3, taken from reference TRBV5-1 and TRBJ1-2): KAGVTQTPRYLIKTRGQQVTLSCSPISGHRSVSWYQQTPGQGLQFLFEYFSETQRNKGNFPGRFSGRQFSNSRSEMNVSTLELGDSALYLCASSFSGQIYGYTFGSGTRLTVV.

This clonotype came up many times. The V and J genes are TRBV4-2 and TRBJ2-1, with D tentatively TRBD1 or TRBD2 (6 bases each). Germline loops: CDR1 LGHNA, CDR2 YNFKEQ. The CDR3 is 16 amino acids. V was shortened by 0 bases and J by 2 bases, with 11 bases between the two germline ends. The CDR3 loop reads CASSQDDGGAYNEQFF. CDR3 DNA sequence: TGTGCCAGCAGCCAAGATGACGGGGGCGCCTACAATGAGCAGTTCTTC.

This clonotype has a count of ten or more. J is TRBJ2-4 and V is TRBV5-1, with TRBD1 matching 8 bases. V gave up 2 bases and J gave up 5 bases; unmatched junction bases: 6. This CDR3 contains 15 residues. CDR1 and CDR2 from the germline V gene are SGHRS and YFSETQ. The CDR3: CASSLKPGQENIQYF. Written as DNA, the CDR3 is TGCGCCAGCAGCTTAAAACCGGGACAGGAAAACATTCAGTACTTC.

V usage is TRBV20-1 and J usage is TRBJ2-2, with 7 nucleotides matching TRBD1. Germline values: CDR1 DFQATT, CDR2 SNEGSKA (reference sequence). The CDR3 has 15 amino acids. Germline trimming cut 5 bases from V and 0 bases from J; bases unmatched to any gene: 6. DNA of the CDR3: TGCAGTGCTCAGAGGACAGGATCGAACACCGGGGAGCTGTTTTTT. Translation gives CSAQRTGSNTGELFF.

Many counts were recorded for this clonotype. The CDR3 reads CASSSAGLIYEQYF. The DNA for the CDR3 is TGTGCCAGCAGCAGTGCGGGACTCATCTACGAGCAGTACTTC. J is TRBJ2-7 and V is TRBV12-3 or TRBV12-4; a possible D gene is TRBD2 (6 bases). Trimming left V 6 bases short and J 3 bases short, with 15 bases between. This CDR3 has 14 residues.

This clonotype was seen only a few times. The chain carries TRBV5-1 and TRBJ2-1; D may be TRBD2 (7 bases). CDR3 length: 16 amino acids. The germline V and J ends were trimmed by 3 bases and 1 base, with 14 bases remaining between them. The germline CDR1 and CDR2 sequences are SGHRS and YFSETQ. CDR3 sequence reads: CASSSRRGGSYNEQFF. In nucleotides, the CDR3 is TGCGCCAGCAGCTCGCGAAGGGGGGGGTCCTACAATGAGCAGTTCTTC.

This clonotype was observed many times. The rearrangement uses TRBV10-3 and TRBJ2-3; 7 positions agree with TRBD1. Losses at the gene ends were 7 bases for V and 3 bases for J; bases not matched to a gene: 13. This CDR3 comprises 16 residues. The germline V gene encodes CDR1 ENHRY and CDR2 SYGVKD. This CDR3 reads CAITGAGTVSTDTQYF. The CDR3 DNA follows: TGTGCCATCACAGGGGCCGGGACAGTTAGTACAGATACGCAGTATTTT.

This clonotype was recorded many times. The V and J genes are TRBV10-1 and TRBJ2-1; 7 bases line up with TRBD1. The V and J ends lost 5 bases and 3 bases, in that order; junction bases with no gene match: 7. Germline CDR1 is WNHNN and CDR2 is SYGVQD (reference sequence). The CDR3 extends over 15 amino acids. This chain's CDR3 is CASSKGQPLYNEQFF. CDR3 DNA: TGCGCCAGCAGTAAGGGACAGCCCCTCTACAATGAGCAGTTCTTC.

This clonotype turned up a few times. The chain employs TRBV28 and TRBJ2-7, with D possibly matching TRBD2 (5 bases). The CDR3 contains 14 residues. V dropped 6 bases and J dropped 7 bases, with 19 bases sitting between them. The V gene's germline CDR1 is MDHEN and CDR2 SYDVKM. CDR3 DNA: TGTGCCAGCAGCTCCCGACGGGCCCCGGGAGAGCAGTACTTC. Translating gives CASSSRRAPGEQYF.

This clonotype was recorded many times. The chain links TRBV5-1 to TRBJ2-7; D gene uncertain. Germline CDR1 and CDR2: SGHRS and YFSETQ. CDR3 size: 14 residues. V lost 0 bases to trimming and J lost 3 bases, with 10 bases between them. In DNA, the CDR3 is TGCGCCAGCAGCTTGGGCCAGGTTAGCTACGAGCAGTACTTC. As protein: CASSLGQVSYEQYF.

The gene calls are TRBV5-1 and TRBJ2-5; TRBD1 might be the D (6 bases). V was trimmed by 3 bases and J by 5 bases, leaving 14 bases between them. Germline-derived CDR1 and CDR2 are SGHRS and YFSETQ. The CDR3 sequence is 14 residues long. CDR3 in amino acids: CASSSPQGPETQYF. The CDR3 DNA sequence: TGCGCCAGCAGCTCCCCACAGGGCCCCGAGACCCAGTACTTC.

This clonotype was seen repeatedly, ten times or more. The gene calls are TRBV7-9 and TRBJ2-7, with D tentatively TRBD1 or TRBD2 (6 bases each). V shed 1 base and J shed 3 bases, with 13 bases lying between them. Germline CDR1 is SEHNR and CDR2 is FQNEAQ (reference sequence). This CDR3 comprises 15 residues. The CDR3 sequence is CASSLVAGGGYEQYF. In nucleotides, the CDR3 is TGTGCCAGCAGCTTAGTGGCCGGGGGCGGCTACGAGCAGTACTTC.